The 16 T cell receptor beta chains reported below all come from one sample, sequenced in a study of cytomegalovirus exposure and HLA in healthy donors. Both 60 Vbeta primers and 13 Jbeta primers went into the PCR. Method: immunoSEQ multiplex PCR; TCRdb's copy keeps in-frame clones and lacks some. Of tens of thousands of clones listed, about 70% were seen once; the top ten hold 2.1%. Specimen: PBMCs. The receptor source for this set is a man aged 30 to 39 in good health and CMV-seronegative.

CDR3 coding DNA: TGTGCCAGCAGCGCACCGACAGGGGATTACACCGGGGAGCTGTTTTTT. Its protein is CASSAPTGDYTGELFF. The chain links TRBV9 to TRBJ2-2; 8 bases fit TRBD1. Trimming cost V 3 bases and J 3 bases; bases outside gene matches: 7. CDR1 is SGDLS, CDR2 YYNGEE, per germline. This CDR3 contains 16 residues. Filled out from reference TRBV9 and TRBJ2-2, the complete variable domain reads DSGVTQTPKHLITATGQRVTLRCSPRSGDLSVYWYQQSLDQGLQFLIQYYNGEERAKGNILERFSAQQFPDLHSELNLSSLELGDSALYFCASSAPTGDYTGELFFGEGSRLTVL.

The gene calls are TRBV5-1 and TRBJ1-1; 7 positions agree with TRBD1. CDR1 SGHRS and CDR2 YFSETQ come from the germline V gene. This CDR3 contains 18 residues. J lost 1 base, V lost 4 bases, and 16 bases had no gene match. CDR3 amino acids: CASSRWDSFLSKNTEAFF. DNA of the CDR3: TGCGCCAGCAGCCGATGGGACAGTTTCCTGTCTAAGAACACTGAAGCTTTCTTT.

The V and J genes are TRBV30 and TRBJ1-2; tentative D call: TRBD1 (5 bases). The CDR3 sequence is 15 residues long. Trimming removed 3 bases from V and 7 bases from J, with 21 bases in between. Per germline, CDR1 GTSNPN and CDR2 SVGIG (reference sequence). The DNA of the CDR3 is TGTGCCTGGAGACTAAGGGGCGGGGCCGGCCTTGGCTACACCTTC. Residues: CAWRLRGGAGLGYTF.

V usage is TRBV7-2 and J usage is TRBJ1-2; D remains ambiguous. The V end was cut by 1 base, the J end by 7 bases, with 10 bases between. CDR1 is SGHTA and CDR2 is FQGNSA in the germline V gene. This CDR3 spans 13 amino acids. The CDR3 DNA follows: TGTGCCAGCAGCTTAGAGCCCGGGTCTGGCTACACCTTC. The encoded protein is CASSLEPGSGYTF. The whole variable domain, remainder taken from reference TRBV7-2 and TRBJ1-2, is GAGVSQSPSNKVTEKGKDVELRCDPISGHTALYWYRQSLGQGLEFLIYFQGNSAPDKSGLPSDRFSAERTGGSVSTLTIQRTQQEDSAVYLCASSLEPGSGYTFGSGTRLTVV.

The chain combines TRBV9 with TRBJ2-3, with TRBD2 as a possible D gene (6 bases). The CDR3 extends over 15 amino acids. From germline, CDR1 is SGDLS and CDR2 YYNGEE. Between the trimmed V and J ends, which lost 0 bases and 6 bases, there was a span of 14 bases. DNA for the CDR3: TGTGCCAGCAGCGTAGGTGGAGGGTCCCCGGATACGCAGTATTTT. Amino acids: CASSVGGGSPDTQYF.

The J gene is TRBJ2-3, the V gene TRBV13; D is unclear. The CDR3 totals 14 residues. The germline V and J ends were trimmed by 5 bases and 2 bases, with 11 bases remaining between them. Looked up from germline, CDR1 is PRHDT and CDR2 is FYEKMQ (reference sequence). For the CDR3, the DNA is TGTGCCAGCAGCCCCGAAGCTGCCACAGATACGCAGTATTTT. Translated: CASSPEAATDTQYF. Full variable domain (outside the CDR3, taken from reference TRBV13 and TRBJ2-3): AAGVIQSPRHLIKEKRETATLKCYPIPRHDTVYWYQQGPGQDPQFLISFYEKMQSDKGSIPDRFSAQQFSDYHSELNMSSLELGDSALYFCASSPEAATDTQYFGPGTRLTVL.

The J gene is TRBJ2-3, the V gene TRBV4-2; D might be TRBD2 (5 bases). Germline-derived CDR1 and CDR2 are LGHNA and YNFKEQ. The CDR3 runs 18 residues. Trimming left V 1 base short and J 2 bases short, with 19 bases between. The CDR3 protein is CASSQARLALPPTDTQYF. Here the CDR3 DNA reads TGTGCCAGCAGCCAAGCCCGCCTAGCCTTACCACCCACAGATACGCAGTATTTT.

This clone was detected a few times. The chain links TRBV7-9 to TRBJ1-1; 7 bases match TRBD1. The CDR3 contains 15 residues. The V segment lost 4 bases and the J segment 1 base; nucleotides outside the gene matches: 6. The germline gives CDR1 SEHNR, CDR2 FQNEAQ (reference sequence). The CDR3 loop is CASSSLGGENTEAFF. Written as DNA, the CDR3 is TGTGCCAGCAGCTCACTAGGGGGCGAGAACACTGAAGCTTTCTTT.

This chain connects TRBV4-1 to TRBJ2-7, with 8 bases aligning to TRBD2. CDR3 length: 16 residues. Germline CDR1 and CDR2: MGHRA and YSYEKL. Trimming removed 0 bases from V and 3 bases from J; junction bases left unmatched: 7. The CDR3 region is CASSQELGAGVYEQYF. CDR3 bases: TGCGCCAGCAGCCAAGAGTTAGGAGCGGGAGTCTACGAGCAGTACTTC.

This chain links TRBV6-4 with TRBJ2-1; 9 positions match TRBD2. Germline V lookup: CDR1 MRHNA, CDR2 SNTAGT. The J segment lost 1 base and the V segment lost 5 bases, leaving 6 bases of the junction unmatched. The CDR3 contains 16 residues. Here the CDR3 DNA reads TGTGCCAGCAGTCACGGGACTAGCAGGTCCTACAATGAGCAGTTCTTC. Its translation: CASSHGTSRSYNEQFF.

The J gene is TRBJ2-7, the V gene TRBV2; possible D gene TRBD2, 5 bases. Germline lookup yields CDR1 SNHLY and CDR2 FYNNEI. The ends were cut back, 8 bases at V and 4 bases at J, with 24 bases in the middle. The CDR3 spans 16 residues. CDR3 sequence (DNA): TGTGCCAGCTTCTCTCCCGCGGGCAGGCTAAATTACGAGCAGTACTTC. Its protein is CASFSPAGRLNYEQYF.

V is TRBV4-1 and J is TRBJ2-7, with 8 nucleotides matching TRBD1. The V and J ends lost 3 bases and 4 bases, in that order; junction bases with no gene match: 8. The CDR3 covers 15 residues. Per the germline V gene, CDR1 is MGHRA and CDR2 is YSYEKL. The CDR3 DNA is TGCGCCAGCAGCCAGGTCGGACAGGGCGAATACGAGCAGTACTTC. Its translation: CASSQVGQGEYEQYF.

The CDR3 nucleotides are TGTGCCAGCAGTTTCCTAGCGGGGGGCTACAATGAGCAGTTCTTC. Its protein is CASSFLAGGYNEQFF. This chain connects TRBV27 to TRBJ2-1; 11 positions match TRBD2. The CDR3 has 15 residues. V trimming: 3 bases; J trimming: 3 bases; junction bases outside the gene matches: 1. Germline-derived CDR1 and CDR2 are MNHEY and SMNVEV (reference sequence).

J is TRBJ2-7 and V is TRBV5-1; D perhaps matches TRBD2 (5 bases). Germline V lookup: CDR1 SGHRS, CDR2 YFSETQ. The CDR3 runs 14 residues. V lost 3 bases and J 4 bases, leaving 14 bases between the germline ends. CDR3 residues: CASSSLVRRYEQYF. The CDR3 coding sequence is TGCGCCAGCAGCTCACTAGTGCGGCGGTACGAGCAGTACTTC.

This chain connects TRBV2 to TRBJ2-1, with TRBD2 matching over 15 bases. Germline assignment: CDR1 SNHLY and CDR2 FYNNEI. The CDR3 is 17 amino acids. The V gene end was trimmed by 5 bases and the J gene end by 9 bases; junction bases not matched to a gene: 11. The CDR3 protein is CASSPPRTSGGAFEQFF. The CDR3, as DNA: TGTGCCAGCAGTCCACCCCGGACTAGCGGGGGGGCCTTTGAGCAGTTCTTC.

This rearrangement joins TRBV5-1 to TRBJ2-7; 11 nucleotides match TRBD2. CDR3 length: 13 residues. The ends lost 4 bases at V and 13 bases at J; junction bases unmatched: 10. Germline V gene sequence: CDR1 SGHRS, CDR2 YFSETQ. CDR3 residues: CASSATSGSEPYF. The CDR3 DNA reads TGCGCCAGCAGCGCCACTAGCGGGAGTGAGCCTTACTTC. Based on the CDR3 plus reference TRBV5-1 and TRBJ2-7, the full variable domain is KAGVTQTPRYLIKTRGQQVTLSCSPISGHRSVSWYQQTPGQGLQFLFEYFSETQRNKGNFPGRFSGRQFSNSRSEMNVSTLELGDSALYLCASSATSGSEPYFGPGTRLTVT.